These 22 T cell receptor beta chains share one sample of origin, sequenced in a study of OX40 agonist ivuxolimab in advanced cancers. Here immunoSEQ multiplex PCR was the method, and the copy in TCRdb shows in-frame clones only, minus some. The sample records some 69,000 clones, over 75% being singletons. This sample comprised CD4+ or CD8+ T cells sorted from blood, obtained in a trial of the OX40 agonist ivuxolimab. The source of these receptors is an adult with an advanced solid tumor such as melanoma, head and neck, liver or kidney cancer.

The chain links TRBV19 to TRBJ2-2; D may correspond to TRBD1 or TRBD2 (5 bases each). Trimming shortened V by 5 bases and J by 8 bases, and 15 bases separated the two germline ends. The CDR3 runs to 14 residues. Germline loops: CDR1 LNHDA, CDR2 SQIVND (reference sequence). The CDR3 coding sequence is TGTGCCAGTAGTTGGGACGGCGAATCTGGGGAGCTGTTTTTT. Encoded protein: CASSWDGESGELFF. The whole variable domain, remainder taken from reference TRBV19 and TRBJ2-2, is DGGITQSPKYLFRKEGQNVTLSCEQNLNHDAMYWYRQDPGQGLRLIYYSQIVNDFQKGDIAEGYSVSREKKESFPLTVTSAQKNPTAFYLCASSWDGESGELFFGEGSRLTVL.

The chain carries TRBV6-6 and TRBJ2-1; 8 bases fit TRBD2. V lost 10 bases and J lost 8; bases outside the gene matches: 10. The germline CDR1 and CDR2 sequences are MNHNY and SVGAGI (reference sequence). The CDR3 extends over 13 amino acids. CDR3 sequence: CATLAVAGYEQFF. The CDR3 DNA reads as TGTGCCACCCTTGCGGTAGCGGGATATGAGCAGTTCTTC.

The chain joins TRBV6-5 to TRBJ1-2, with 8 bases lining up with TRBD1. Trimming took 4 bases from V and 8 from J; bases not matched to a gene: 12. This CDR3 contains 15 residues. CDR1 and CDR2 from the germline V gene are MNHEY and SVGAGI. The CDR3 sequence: CASSSQGAQFIGYTF. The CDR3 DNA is TGTGCCAGCAGTTCCCAGGGGGCGCAATTTATAGGCTACACCTTC.

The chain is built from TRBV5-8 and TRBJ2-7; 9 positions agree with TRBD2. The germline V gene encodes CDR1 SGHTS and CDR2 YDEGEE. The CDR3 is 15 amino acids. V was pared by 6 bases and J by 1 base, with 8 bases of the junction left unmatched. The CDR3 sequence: CASNIAGVGSYEQYF. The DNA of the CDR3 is TGTGCCAGCAACATAGCGGGAGTGGGGTCCTACGAGCAGTACTTC.

In DNA form, the CDR3 reads TGTGCCAGTAGTATGAGGACCCCGGGAGGGGACGATACGCAGTATTTT. Its translation is CASSMRTPGGDDTQYF. The chain combines TRBV19 with TRBJ2-3; TRBD2 agrees at 8 bases. The germline gives CDR1 LNHDA, CDR2 SQIVND (reference sequence). Germline trimming cut 3 bases from V and 6 bases from J; bases unmatched to any gene: 11. The CDR3 covers 16 residues.

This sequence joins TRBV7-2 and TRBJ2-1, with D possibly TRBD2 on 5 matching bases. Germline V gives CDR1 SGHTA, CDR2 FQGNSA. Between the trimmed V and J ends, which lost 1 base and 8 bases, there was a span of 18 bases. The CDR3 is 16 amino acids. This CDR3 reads CASSLGPLVGGDEQFF. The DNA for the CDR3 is TGTGCCAGCAGCTTAGGGCCCCTCGTTGGAGGTGATGAGCAGTTCTTC.

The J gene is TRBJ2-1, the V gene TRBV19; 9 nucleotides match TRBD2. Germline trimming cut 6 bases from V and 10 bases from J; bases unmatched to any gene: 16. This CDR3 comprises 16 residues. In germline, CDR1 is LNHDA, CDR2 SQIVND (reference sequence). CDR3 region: CASSPEIGGRGGEQFF. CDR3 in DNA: TGTGCCAGTAGCCCCGAAATAGGCGGGAGGGGGGGCGAGCAGTTCTTC.

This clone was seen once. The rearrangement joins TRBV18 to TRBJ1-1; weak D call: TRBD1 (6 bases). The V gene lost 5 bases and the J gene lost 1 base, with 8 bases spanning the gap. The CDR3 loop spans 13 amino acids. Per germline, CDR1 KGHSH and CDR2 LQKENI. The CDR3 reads CASSLDRNTEAFF. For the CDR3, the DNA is TGTGCCAGCTCATTGGACAGGAACACTGAAGCTTTCTTT.

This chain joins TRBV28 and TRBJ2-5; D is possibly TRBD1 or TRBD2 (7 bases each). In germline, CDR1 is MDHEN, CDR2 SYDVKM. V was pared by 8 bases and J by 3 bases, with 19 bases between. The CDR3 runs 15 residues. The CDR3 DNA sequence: TGTGCCAGCGCCCAGGGGGGGCAGGGAGAAGAGACCCAGTACTTC. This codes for CASAQGGQGEETQYF.

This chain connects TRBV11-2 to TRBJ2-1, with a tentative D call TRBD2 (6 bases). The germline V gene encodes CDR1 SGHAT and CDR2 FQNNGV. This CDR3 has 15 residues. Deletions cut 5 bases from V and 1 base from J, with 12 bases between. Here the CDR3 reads CASSPTGVSYNEQFF. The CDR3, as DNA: TGTGCCAGCAGCCCAACGGGAGTTTCCTACAATGAGCAGTTCTTC.

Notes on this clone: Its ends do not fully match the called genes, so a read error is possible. Here the CDR3 DNA reads TGTGCTAGCAGACCAGGGACAGGGCAAGCAGATACGCAGTATTTT. Amino acids: CASRPGTGQADTQYF. The rearrangement joins TRBV7-7 to TRBJ2-3; 9 bases are shared with TRBD1. The CDR3 consists of 15 residues. The germline CDR1 and CDR2 sequences are SSHAT and FNYEAQ (reference sequence).

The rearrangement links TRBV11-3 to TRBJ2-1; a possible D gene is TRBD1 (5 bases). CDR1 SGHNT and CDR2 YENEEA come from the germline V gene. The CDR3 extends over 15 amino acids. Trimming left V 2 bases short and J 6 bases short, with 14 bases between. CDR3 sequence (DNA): TGTGCCAGCAGCTTAAGGGGCTCCCAACCCAATGAGCAGTTCTTC. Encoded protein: CASSLRGSQPNEQFF.

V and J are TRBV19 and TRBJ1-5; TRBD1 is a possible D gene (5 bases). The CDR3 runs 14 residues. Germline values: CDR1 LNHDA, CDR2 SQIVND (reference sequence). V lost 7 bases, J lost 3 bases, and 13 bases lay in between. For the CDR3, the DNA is TGTGCCAGTAAGCCCGGGGCGAACAATCAGCCCCAGCATTTT. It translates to CASKPGANNQPQHF.

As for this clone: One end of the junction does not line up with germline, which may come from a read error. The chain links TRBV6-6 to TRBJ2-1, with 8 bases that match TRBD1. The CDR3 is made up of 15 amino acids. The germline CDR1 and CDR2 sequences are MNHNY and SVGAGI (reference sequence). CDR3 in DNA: TGTGCCAGCAGCTACTCGGGACAGGCCTGGGATGAGCAGTTCTTC. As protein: CASSYSGQAWDEQFF.

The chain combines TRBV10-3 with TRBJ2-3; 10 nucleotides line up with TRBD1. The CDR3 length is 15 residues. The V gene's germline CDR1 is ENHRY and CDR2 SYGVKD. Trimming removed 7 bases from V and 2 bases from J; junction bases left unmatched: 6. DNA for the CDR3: TGTGCCATCAAGGGGGGACAGGGGAACACAGATACGCAGTATTTT. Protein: CAIKGGQGNTDTQYF.

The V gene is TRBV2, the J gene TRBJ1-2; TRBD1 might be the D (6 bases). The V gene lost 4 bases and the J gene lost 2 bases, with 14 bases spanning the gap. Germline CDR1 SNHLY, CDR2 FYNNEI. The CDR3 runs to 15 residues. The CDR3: CASSVLRQENYGYTF. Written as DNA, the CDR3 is TGTGCCAGCAGTGTACTAAGACAGGAGAACTATGGCTACACCTTC.

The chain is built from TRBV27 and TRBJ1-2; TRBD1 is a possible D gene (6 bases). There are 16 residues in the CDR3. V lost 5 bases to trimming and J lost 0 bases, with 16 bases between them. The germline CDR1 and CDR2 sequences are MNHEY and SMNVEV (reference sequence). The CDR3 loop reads CASSPPPGQSNYGYTF. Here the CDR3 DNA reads TGTGCCAGCAGTCCTCCACCGGGACAATCTAACTATGGCTACACCTTC.

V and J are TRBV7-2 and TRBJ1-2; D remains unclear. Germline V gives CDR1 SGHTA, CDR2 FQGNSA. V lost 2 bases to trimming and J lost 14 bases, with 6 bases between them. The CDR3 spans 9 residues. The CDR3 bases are TGTGCCAGCAGCTTATCGCCTACCTTC. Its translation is CASSLSPTF.

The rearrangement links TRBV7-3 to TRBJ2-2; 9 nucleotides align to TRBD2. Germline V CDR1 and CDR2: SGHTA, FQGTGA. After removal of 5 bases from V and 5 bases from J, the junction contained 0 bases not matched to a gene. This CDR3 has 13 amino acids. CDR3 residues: CASSLAGTGELFF. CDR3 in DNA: TGTGCCAGCAGCCTAGCGGGAACCGGGGAGCTGTTTTTT.

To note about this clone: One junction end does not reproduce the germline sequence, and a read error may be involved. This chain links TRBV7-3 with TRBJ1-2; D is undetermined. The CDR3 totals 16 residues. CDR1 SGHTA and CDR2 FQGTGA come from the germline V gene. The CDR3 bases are TGTGCCAGCACCTTAACCCGAAGAGTATTTAACTATGGCTACACCTTC. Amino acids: CASTLTRRVFNYGYTF.

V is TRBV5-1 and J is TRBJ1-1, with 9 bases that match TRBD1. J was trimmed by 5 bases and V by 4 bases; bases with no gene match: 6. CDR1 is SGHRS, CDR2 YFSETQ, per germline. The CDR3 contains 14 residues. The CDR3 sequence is CASSPRTGETEAFF. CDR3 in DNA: TGCGCCAGCAGCCCGCGGACAGGGGAGACTGAAGCTTTCTTT.

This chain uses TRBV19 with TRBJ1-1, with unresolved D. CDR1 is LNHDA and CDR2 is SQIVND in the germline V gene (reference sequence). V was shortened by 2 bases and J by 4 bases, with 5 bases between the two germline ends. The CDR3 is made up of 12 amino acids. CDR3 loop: CASSIWGTEAFF. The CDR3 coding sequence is TGTGCCAGTAGTATATGGGGCACTGAAGCTTTCTTT.